These 22 T cell receptor beta chains came from one sample sequenced in a study of blood T cell repertoires in COVID-19. Using immunoSEQ multiplex PCR, the repertoire was profiled, and TCRdb retains in-frame clones only, with some absent. The table has 80,000 or so clones, 85% seen once. The sample was peripheral blood. The receptors here all came from a man aged 45-65 years with COVID-19, enrolled during active disease.

The chain is built from TRBV5-1 and TRBJ2-7, with 10 bases matching TRBD1. With V trimmed by 0 bases and J by 3 bases, 3 bases remained unmatched. CDR3 length: 15 amino acids. Germline V lookup: CDR1 SGHRS, CDR2 YFSETQ. The CDR3 DNA reads TGCGCCAGCAGCTTGGAGACAGGGGGCCTCTACGAGCAGTACTTC. Amino acid sequence: CASSLETGGLYEQYF.

This clone was detected once. The J gene is TRBJ2-1, the V gene TRBV13; D is perhaps TRBD2 (6 bases). Germline CDR1 reads PRHDT; CDR2 reads FYEKMQ (reference sequence). The V end was cut by 2 bases, the J end by 2 bases, with 10 bases between. The length of the CDR3 is 15 residues. CDR3: CASSLREAPYNEQFF. The CDR3 DNA reads as TGTGCCAGCAGCTTAAGGGAGGCCCCCTACAATGAGCAGTTCTTC.

The chain recombines TRBV2 with TRBJ2-3; D unresolved. Trimming took off 5 bases at V and 8 bases at J, with 8 bases between the two ends. Germline V lookup: CDR1 SNHLY, CDR2 FYNNEI. The CDR3 is 11 residues long. In nucleotides, the CDR3 is TGTGCCAGCAGTAAAACCGGTACGCAGTATTTT. Translating it yields CASSKTGTQYF.

This clone was picked up one time. The rearrangement links TRBV20-1 to TRBJ1-1, with D tentatively TRBD1 (5 bases). The CDR3 covers 15 residues. Germline assignment: CDR1 DFQATT and CDR2 SNEGSKA (reference sequence). The V and J ends lost 3 bases and 3 bases respectively, with 17 bases between them. CDR3 nucleotides: TGCAGTGCTAGTCTTGGCAGGGAAAGCCACACTGAAGCTTTCTTT. Residues: CSASLGRESHTEAFF.

This chain links TRBV9 with TRBJ1-6, with D perhaps matching TRBD1 (6 bases). V lost 0 bases to trimming and J lost 8 bases, with 15 bases between them. The CDR3 runs to 16 residues. CDR1 is SGDLS and CDR2 is YYNGEE in the germline V gene. This CDR3 reads CASSVAYRAGDSPLHF. The CDR3 region has the DNA TGTGCCAGCAGCGTAGCCTACAGGGCAGGGGATTCACCCCTCCACTTT.

This clone was found once. The rearrangement joins TRBV6-5 to TRBJ2-7; 9 nucleotides align to TRBD1. From germline, CDR1 is MNHEY and CDR2 SVGAGI. With 1 base clipped from V and 2 bases from J, the junction kept 0 bases outside the gene matches. The CDR3 totals 14 residues. This chain's CDR3 is CASSYYRGPYEQYF. The CDR3 DNA sequence: TGTGCCAGCAGTTACTACAGGGGGCCCTACGAGCAGTACTTC.

The CDR3 loop reads CASSLVTGGADTQYF. The CDR3 bases are TGTGCCAGCAGCTTAGTAACAGGGGGCGCAGATACGCAGTATTTT. V is TRBV7-9 and J is TRBJ2-3; 9 bases match TRBD1. Trimming removed 1 base from V and 4 bases from J; junction bases left unmatched: 3. CDR1 and CDR2 (germline): SEHNR, FQNEAQ (reference sequence). The CDR3 loop spans 15 amino acids.

This chain joins TRBV7-9 and TRBJ1-1; 8 positions agree with TRBD1. This CDR3 is built from 16 residues. Germline V gene sequence: CDR1 SEHNR, CDR2 FQNEAQ (reference sequence). The ends lost 5 bases at V and 0 bases at J; junction bases unmatched: 8. The CDR3 nucleotides read TGTGCCAGCAGCGGATACAGGGGGAACTTGAACACTGAAGCTTTCTTT. It codes for CASSGYRGNLNTEAFF.

The V gene is TRBV4-1, the J gene TRBJ2-5; TRBD2 matches 10 bases. The CDR3 has 19 amino acids. The J segment lost 2 bases and the V segment lost 4 bases, leaving 16 bases of the junction unmatched. Germline values: CDR1 MGHRA, CDR2 YSYEKL. The CDR3 DNA follows: TGCGCCAGCAGCCTCAGGTTGGTAGCGGGAGGCAAAAAGCAAGAGACCCAGTACTTC. Translated, it gives CASSLRLVAGGKKQETQYF.

This clone has only one observation. The J gene is TRBJ1-5, the V gene TRBV19; D perhaps matches TRBD1 (5 bases). CDR3 length equals 12 residues. The germline gives CDR1 LNHDA, CDR2 SQIVND (reference sequence). V gave up 6 bases and J gave up 8 bases, with 11 bases separating them. The CDR3 DNA follows: TGTGCCAGTAGAAAGGGGTCGGAGCCCCAGCATTTT. Protein product: CASRKGSEPQHF.

The genes are TRBV6-5 and TRBJ2-7, with 8 bases aligning to TRBD1. Germline CDR1 and CDR2: MNHEY and SVGAGI. The CDR3 is 13 residues long. Trimming removed 2 bases from V and 4 bases from J; junction bases left unmatched: 1. CDR3 coding DNA: TGTGCCAGCAGTTACAGGACAGGGTACGAGCAGTACTTC. Encoded protein: CASSYRTGYEQYF.

The J gene is TRBJ1-1, the V gene TRBV11-2, with D maybe TRBD1 (5 bases). V shed 1 base and J shed 8 bases, with 8 bases lying between them. The CDR3 consists of 12 residues. The V gene's germline CDR1 is SGHAT and CDR2 FQNNGV. CDR3 amino acids: CASSLVRGEAFF. Here the CDR3 DNA reads TGTGCCAGCAGCTTAGTTCGGGGGGAAGCTTTCTTT.

The chain is built from TRBV7-2 and TRBJ2-1, with 9 bases aligning to TRBD1. J lost 8 bases, V lost 5 bases, and 10 bases had no gene match. The CDR3 sequence is 15 residues long. Per germline, CDR1 SGHTA and CDR2 FQGNSA. The CDR3 reads CASSPSGQGWDEQFF. The DNA for the CDR3 is TGTGCCAGCAGCCCCTCGGGACAGGGCTGGGATGAGCAGTTCTTC.

The V call is TRBV3-1 (or the pseudogene TRBV3-2), the J call TRBJ2-3; TRBD1 matches at 8 bases. The CDR3 extends over 15 amino acids. Germline trimming cut 2 bases from V and 6 bases from J; bases unmatched to any gene: 7. Germline-derived CDR1 and CDR2 are LGHDT and YNNKEL (reference sequence). CDR3 DNA sequence: TGTGCCAGCAGCCAAAGTCTACAGGGGGTCGATACGCAGTATTTT. It translates to CASSQSLQGVDTQYF.

The V gene is TRBV19, the J gene TRBJ1-4, with 10 bases that match TRBD1. The germline gives CDR1 LNHDA, CDR2 SQIVND (reference sequence). The J segment lost 8 bases and the V segment lost 7 bases, leaving 10 bases of the junction unmatched. The CDR3 covers 15 residues. CDR3 coding DNA: TGTGCCAGTACCGAGACAGGGGGCATAGCGGAAAAACTGTTTTTT. Protein: CASTETGGIAEKLFF.

V is TRBV3-1 (or the pseudogene TRBV3-2) and J is TRBJ2-3; 8 bases align to TRBD1. The CDR3 is 14 residues long. V shed 8 bases and J 3 bases; nucleotides not matched to a gene: 7. Germline CDR1 is LGHDT and CDR2 is YNNKEL (reference sequence). The CDR3, as DNA: TGTGCCAGCGCCCGGGACAGGCAGACAGATACGCAGTATTTT. Amino acid sequence: CASARDRQTDTQYF.

The chain uses TRBV7-2 and TRBJ1-4; TRBD1 agrees at 7 bases. CDR3 size: 14 residues. V was pared by 4 bases and J by 6 bases, with 5 bases of the junction left unmatched. The germline gives CDR1 SGHTA, CDR2 FQGNSA. This CDR3 reads CASSSTGPDEKLFF. In nucleotides, the CDR3 is TGTGCCAGCAGCTCGACAGGGCCCGATGAAAAACTGTTTTTT.

The rearrangement uses TRBV2 and TRBJ2-1; D is perhaps TRBD2 (6 bases). The ends were cut back, 6 bases at V and 2 bases at J, with 8 bases in the middle. The germline CDR1 and CDR2 sequences are SNHLY and FYNNEI. CDR3 length equals 13 residues. The DNA for the CDR3 is TGTGCCAGCAGGCGGGACGCCTACAATGAGCAGTTCTTC. Translating gives CASRRDAYNEQFF.

This clone occurred a few times. The chain links TRBV11-1 to TRBJ1-2, with 11 positions matching TRBD1. Germline values: CDR1 SGHAT, CDR2 FQDESV (reference sequence). V gave up 8 bases and J gave up 14 bases; unmatched junction bases: 13. The CDR3 extends over 13 amino acids. The CDR3 nucleotides are TGTGCCAGCGCACCCCACGGGACAGGGGGTCAGACCTTC. This codes for CASAPHGTGGQTF.

J is TRBJ2-2 and V is TRBV30, with D possibly TRBD2 on 6 matching bases. Germline V CDR1 and CDR2: GTSNPN, SVGIG (reference sequence). This CDR3 has 16 residues. The V and J ends lost 3 bases and 0 bases respectively, with 14 bases between them. CDR3 residues: CAWSVGGVANTGELFF. The CDR3, as DNA: TGTGCCTGGAGCGTGGGGGGAGTCGCGAACACCGGGGAGCTGTTTTTT.

This clone was counted once. An end of the junction does not agree with germline; a read error may underlie this. The chain couples TRBV2 to TRBJ1-2; 11 nucleotides line up with TRBD1. CDR1 is SNHLY, CDR2 FYNNEI, per germline. The CDR3 has 11 amino acids. This chain's CDR3 is CASSRTGGTYF. In DNA, the CDR3 is TGTGCCAGCAGTCGGACAGGGGGCACCTACTTC.

The V and J genes are TRBV19 and TRBJ2-1, with 12 positions matching TRBD2. V shed 4 bases and J 0 bases; nucleotides not matched to a gene: 4. Germline-derived CDR1 and CDR2 are LNHDA and SQIVND (reference sequence). This CDR3 has 17 amino acids. The CDR3: CASSSLAGGGSYNEQFF. The CDR3 bases are TGTGCCAGTAGTAGCCTAGCGGGAGGGGGCTCCTACAATGAGCAGTTCTTC.